A single sample gave rise to the 22 T cell receptor beta chains below, sequenced in a study of T cells in Graves' hyperthyroidism and ophthalmopathy. Amplification of TCR beta CDR3 regions used RNA as the template. A first-round RT-PCR of the TCR CDR3 used the HTBI primer set. Each CDR3 protein is one row after TCRdb ran MiXCR on the multiplex PCR reads. This sample has approximately 490,000 distinct CDR3 sequences; roughly 23% occur once, and the top ten carry less than 65%. The specimen sequenced was blood. These receptors came from a woman in her 70s with Graves' ophthalmopathy.

This clonotype has ten or more counts. CDR3 loop: CASSYRGAETEAFF. CDR3 in DNA: TGTGCCAGCAGTTATCGGGGGGCAGAGACTGAAGCTTTCTTT. The chain links TRBV6-6 to TRBJ1-1, with a tentative D call TRBD1 (6 bases). This CDR3 has 14 residues. Per the germline V gene, CDR1 is MNHNY and CDR2 is SVGAGI (reference sequence). Trimming stripped 3 bases from V and 5 bases from J, with 13 bases between.

This clonotype appeared a few times. CDR3 nucleotides: TGCAGGGGGGAGGGAGTAAACGACGAGCAGTACTTC. It is translated as CRGEGVNDEQYF. The chain uses TRBV20-1 and TRBJ2-7; TRBD2 aligns across 7 bases. Germline-derived CDR1 and CDR2 are DFQATT and SNEGSKA (reference sequence). The CDR3 consists of 12 residues.

The V gene is TRBV9, the J gene TRBJ2-3; no firm D call. With 3 bases removed from V and 1 base from J, the gap between germline ends came to 9 bases. The CDR3 runs 14 residues. Germline values: CDR1 SGDLS, CDR2 YYNGEE. The CDR3 here is CASSAQAGTDTQYF. The CDR3 bases are TGTGCCAGCAGCGCGCAGGCGGGCACAGATACGCAGTATTTT.

This clonotype was seen only a few times. The chain couples TRBV5-1 to TRBJ2-5; D ambiguous. The CDR3 has 13 residues. In germline, CDR1 is SGHRS, CDR2 YFSETQ. V lost 5 bases and J 5 bases, leaving 13 bases between the germline ends. Here the CDR3 DNA reads TGCGCCAGCAGGACAAACCCACAGGAGACCCAGTACTTC. It translates to CASRTNPQETQYF.

This clonotype has a handful of counts. This rearrangement joins TRBV27 to TRBJ2-5; no firm D call. V was shortened by 2 bases and J by 7 bases, with 8 bases between the two germline ends. This CDR3 has 12 amino acids. Germline CDR1 reads MNHEY; CDR2 reads SMNVEV (reference sequence). The CDR3 region is CASSLTDGTQYF. In DNA, the CDR3 is TGTGCCAGCAGTTTAACAGATGGGACCCAGTACTTC.

There are many counts of this clonotype. This chain joins TRBV12-3 or TRBV12-4 and TRBJ2-5, with 14 nucleotides matching TRBD2. This CDR3 contains 15 residues. The junction had 11 bases not matched to a gene; V was cut back by 10 bases and J by 7 bases. The CDR3 reads CATGLAGGPMGTQYF. The CDR3 coding sequence is TGTGCCACAGGACTAGCGGGAGGCCCTATGGGGACCCAGTACTTC.

The sample holds one count of this clonotype. The V and J genes are TRBV30 and TRBJ2-7; D may be TRBD2 (5 bases). Germline loops: CDR1 GTSNPN, CDR2 SVGIG (reference sequence). V lost 0 bases, J lost 7 bases, and 13 bases lay in between. The CDR3 is 13 amino acids. CDR3 protein: CAWSVDLRLEQYF. In DNA, the CDR3 is TGTGCCTGGAGTGTCGACCTACGACTAGAGCAGTACTTC.

The V and J genes are TRBV3-1 and TRBJ2-1; TRBD2 matches 15 bases. Germline trimming cut 4 bases from V and 9 bases from J; bases unmatched to any gene: 4. The CDR3 contains 15 residues. Germline V gene sequence: CDR1 LGHDT, CDR2 YNNKEL (reference sequence). The CDR3 region has the DNA TGTGCCAGCAGCCGAGGACTAGCGGGGGGGGGTGAGCAGTTCTTC. Amino acids: CASSRGLAGGGEQFF.

This chain joins TRBV5-1 and TRBJ2-1, with D unclear. CDR1 is SGHRS, CDR2 YFSETQ, per germline. The CDR3 sequence is 12 residues long. V was cut by 5 bases and J by 9 bases, with 12 bases left in between. The CDR3 nucleotides read TGCGCCAGCAGGGGCTCAAACGGTGAGCAGTTCTTC. Amino acids: CASRGSNGEQFF.

The chain links TRBV4-2 to TRBJ2-1; 12 nucleotides match TRBD2. V gave up 0 bases and J gave up 12 bases; unmatched junction bases: 6. The CDR3 runs to 15 residues. Germline V lookup: CDR1 LGHNA, CDR2 YNFKEQ. CDR3 amino acids: CASSQDRLAGVGQFF. For the CDR3, the DNA is TGTGCCAGCAGCCAAGATAGACTAGCGGGAGTTGGGCAGTTCTTC.

This clonotype was seen a few times. The V call is TRBV4-2, the J call TRBJ1-1, with TRBD1 matching over 8 bases. The CDR3 has 18 residues. Germline V lookup: CDR1 LGHNA, CDR2 YNFKEQ. V shed 0 bases and J 1 base; nucleotides not matched to a gene: 10. CDR3 in amino acids: CASSQDRGGQVRNTEAFF. CDR3 DNA sequence: TGTGCCAGCAGCCAAGACAGGGGGGGACAGGTCAGGAACACTGAAGCTTTCTTT.

With regard to this clonotype: In this CDR3 the conserved last residue, phenylalanine or tryptophan, is missing, so a read error is likely. V and J are TRBV20-1 and TRBJ2-5, with D unclear. Per germline, CDR1 DFQATT and CDR2 SNEGSKA (reference sequence). This CDR3 region has 14 residues. Trimming stripped 0 bases from V and 3 bases from J, with 11 bases between. Written as DNA, the CDR3 is TGCAGTGCTAGAGAAAATGTTGGGGAAGAGACCCAGTACCTC. Amino acid sequence: CSARENVGEETQYL.

This clonotype has just a few counts. The V call is TRBV20-1, the J call TRBJ2-5, with D uncertain. Trimming removed 0 bases from V and 0 bases from J, with 8 bases in between. The CDR3 loop spans 14 amino acids. CDR1 and CDR2 from the germline V gene are DFQATT and SNEGSKA (reference sequence). Here the CDR3 reads CSARDTTNQETQYF. For the CDR3, the DNA is TGCAGTGCTAGAGATACCACCAACCAAGAGACCCAGTACTTC.

There are a few counts of this clonotype. The V gene is TRBV19, the J gene TRBJ2-3; a possible D gene is TRBD1 (6 bases). The germline V and J ends were trimmed by 7 bases and 4 bases, with 15 bases remaining between them. This CDR3 comprises 14 residues. Germline CDR1 reads LNHDA; CDR2 reads SQIVND (reference sequence). This CDR3 is CASTQGRLADTQYF. As DNA, the CDR3 is TGTGCCAGTACACAGGGAAGGCTCGCAGATACGCAGTATTTT.

This clonotype showed up just a few times. J is TRBJ1-4 and V is TRBV5-1; TRBD1 is a possible D gene (5 bases). The CDR3 is made up of 13 amino acids. V lost 1 base to trimming and J lost 8 bases, with 9 bases between them. Per the germline V gene, CDR1 is SGHRS and CDR2 is YFSETQ. In nucleotides, the CDR3 is TGCGCCAGCAGCTTGTCAGGGTACGAAAAACTGTTTTTT. It specifies CASSLSGYEKLFF.

The CDR3 DNA follows: TGTGCCAGCAGTTATGAGTACAGGGGTGGAACAGATACGCAGTATTTT. Translating gives CASSYEYRGGTDTQYF. This chain joins TRBV6-5 and TRBJ2-3; 7 positions agree with TRBD1. Germline V lookup: CDR1 MNHEY, CDR2 SVGAGI. The length of the CDR3 is 16 residues. V was clipped by 3 bases and J by 3 bases; unmatched bases: 9.

The genes are TRBV12-5 and TRBJ2-7; the match to TRBD2 covers 13 bases. The V gene's germline CDR1 is LGHNT and CDR2 FRNRAP. J gave up 2 bases and V 5 bases, and 3 bases lay outside the gene matches. The CDR3 is 15 amino acids. The CDR3 here is CASGRGLAGAYEQYF. DNA of the CDR3: TGTGCTAGTGGTCGCGGACTAGCGGGGGCCTACGAGCAGTACTTC.

This clonotype came up a few times. The CDR3 here is CASSPAGDNYGYTF. The CDR3 nucleotides read TGTGCCAGCAGCCCCGCAGGAGATAACTATGGCTACACCTTC. The V gene is TRBV9, the J gene TRBJ1-2; unclear D gene. This CDR3 contains 14 residues. Germline V CDR1 and CDR2: SGDLS, YYNGEE. V was cut by 4 bases and J by 1 base, with 11 bases left in between.

This clonotype came up many times. The gene calls are TRBV7-3 and TRBJ1-3, with D unclear. Trimming cost V 0 bases and J 8 bases, with 8 bases left between them. This CDR3 is built from 13 residues. Germline V gene data show CDR1 as SGHTA and CDR2 as FQGTGA. CDR3 sequence (DNA): TGTGCCAGCAGCTTAACACGCGAAGACACCATATATTTT. Translating it yields CASSLTREDTIYF.

The V gene is TRBV3-1, the J gene TRBJ1-2; TRBD1 might be the D (6 bases). V was pared by 1 base and J by 8 bases, with 14 bases between. The V gene's germline CDR1 is LGHDT and CDR2 YNNKEL (reference sequence). The CDR3 is 14 residues long. As DNA, the CDR3 is TGTGCCAGCAGCCAAGTCGCGGCAGGGGTAGGCTACACCTTC. Translation: CASSQVAAGVGYTF.

This clonotype has a count of ten or more. CDR3 nucleotide sequence: TGTGCCAGCAGCTCCCCCGGGGGGGGAAATGAGCAGTTCTTC. This sequence encodes CASSSPGGGNEQFF. This chain joins TRBV11-2 and TRBJ2-1; 8 bases align to TRBD2. Germline V CDR1 and CDR2: SGHAT, FQNNGV. Trimming removed 4 bases from V and 7 bases from J; junction bases left unmatched: 6. This CDR3 spans 14 amino acids. The entire variable domain, with the rest obtained from reference TRBV11-2 and TRBJ2-1, is as follows: EAGVAQSPRYKIIEKRQSVAFWCNPISGHATLYWYQQILGQGPKLLIQFQNNGVVDDSQLPKDRFSAERLKGVDSTLKIQPAKLEDSAVYLCASSSPGGGNEQFFGPGTRLTVL.

The chain links TRBV20-1 to TRBJ2-1; 7 nucleotides line up with TRBD1. This CDR3 spans 15 amino acids. The V gene's germline CDR1 is DFQATT and CDR2 SNEGSKA (reference sequence). Trimming at V came to 0 bases and at J to 6 bases, leaving 8 bases not matched to a gene. The CDR3 region has the DNA TGCAGTGCTAGAGATGAGTGGACAGGAGGCAATGAGCAGTTCTTC. It yields the protein CSARDEWTGGNEQFF.